The next 14 T cell receptor beta chains were all read from a single sample in a study of T cell repertoires in cytomegalovirus infection. MiXCR, run by TCRdb on the reads, gives a single entry per CDR3 protein. The sample records some 97,000 distinct CDR3 sequences, about 25% being singletons. The sample comprised CD8+ T cells from PBMCs. These receptors originate from a human donor in good health (CMV status not recorded). Some clones in this sample may be carry-over from other donors' samples.

This clonotype has a count of ten or more. The chain uses TRBV6-5 and TRBJ1-1, with 9 bases aligning to TRBD1. The CDR3 is 13 amino acids. The ends lost 5 bases at V and 4 bases at J; junction bases unmatched: 2. From germline, CDR1 is MNHEY and CDR2 SVGAGI. CDR3 nucleotide sequence: TGTGCCAGCAGTCCGGGACAGGGCACTGAAGCTTTCTTT. Its protein product is CASSPGQGTEAFF.

This clonotype was counted ten times or more. The chain joins TRBV5-6 to TRBJ2-4; 8 nucleotides align to TRBD1. The junction had 3 bases not matched to a gene; V was cut back by 5 bases and J by 5 bases. Looked up from germline, CDR1 is SGHDT and CDR2 is YYEEEE. This CDR3 contains 13 residues. As DNA, the CDR3 is TGTGCCAGCAGATCGACAGGGGAAAACATTCAGTACTTC. Its translation is CASRSTGENIQYF.

In its sample, this clonotype was seen many times. The rearrangement joins TRBV12-3 or TRBV12-4 to TRBJ2-5; the D gene could be TRBD1 or TRBD2 (5 bases each). Trimming left V 10 bases short and J 9 bases short, with 27 bases between. The CDR3 runs to 15 residues. The CDR3 nucleotides read TGTGCCACTTCCGACACCGGGACCACCAAGAGGTCCCAGTACTTC. It specifies CATSDTGTTKRSQYF.

This clonotype was seen a few times. This chain links TRBV29-1 with TRBJ2-7; tentative D call: TRBD2 (6 bases). This CDR3 contains 13 residues. Trimming took off 4 bases at V and 2 bases at J, with 12 bases between the two ends. Germline lookup yields CDR1 SQVTM and CDR2 ANQGSEA. The CDR3 reads CSVGPGTAYEQYF. As DNA, the CDR3 is TGCAGCGTTGGACCGGGGACTGCCTACGAGCAGTACTTC.

This clonotype was observed a handful of times. This CDR3 reads CATSREGAGNQPQHF. The CDR3 DNA reads as TGTGCCACCAGCAGAGAAGGGGCCGGGAATCAGCCCCAGCATTTT. V and J are TRBV15 and TRBJ1-5; possible D gene TRBD1, 5 bases. Per the germline V gene, CDR1 is LNHNV and CDR2 is YYDKDF (reference sequence). The CDR3 sequence is 15 residues long. Trimming left V 0 bases short and J 4 bases short, with 10 bases between.

This clonotype was found many times. The V gene is TRBV7-8, the J gene TRBJ1-2; TRBD1 matches at 7 bases. The CDR3 loop spans 15 amino acids. Trimming at V came to 1 base and at J to 0 bases, leaving 2 bases not matched to a gene. Germline V CDR1 and CDR2: SGHVS, FQNEAQ. CDR3 amino acids: CASSLGDRTNYGYTF. The CDR3 DNA reads TGTGCCAGCAGCTTAGGGGACAGAACTAACTATGGCTACACCTTC.

This clonotype came up many times. This chain links TRBV5-5 with TRBJ1-1; 7 bases are a match to TRBD1. Germline-derived CDR1 and CDR2 are SGHKS and YYEKEE (reference sequence). The CDR3 spans 15 residues. With V trimmed by 0 bases and J by 5 bases, 7 bases remained unmatched. The CDR3 DNA sequence: TGTGCCAGCAGCTTGGGGAGGTCAGGGGGAACTGAAGCTTTCTTT. As protein: CASSLGRSGGTEAFF.

This clonotype was counted between two and nine times. The V and J genes are TRBV20-1 and TRBJ2-1; 8 bases align to TRBD2. The CDR3 runs to 15 residues. Germline CDR1 and CDR2: DFQATT and SNEGSKA (reference sequence). J gave up 3 bases and V 3 bases, and 7 bases lay outside the gene matches. The CDR3 nucleotides are TGCAGTGCTAGGACTCGGAGCGGGAGCTACAATGAGCAGTTCTTC. Amino acid sequence: CSARTRSGSYNEQFF.

The gene calls are TRBV28 and TRBJ2-5; D is perhaps TRBD1 (5 bases). Between the trimmed V and J ends, which lost 2 bases and 1 base, there was a span of 11 bases. The CDR3 runs to 15 residues. Germline CDR1 is MDHEN and CDR2 is SYDVKM. The CDR3 sequence: CASSLPGQGQETQYF. CDR3 DNA: TGTGCCAGCAGTTTACCCGGGCAGGGCCAAGAGACCCAGTACTTC.

This clonotype was seen more than once but under ten times. The V gene is TRBV7-9, the J gene TRBJ1-2; 7 nucleotides line up with TRBD1. CDR3 length: 14 amino acids. CDR1 is SEHNR and CDR2 is FQNEAQ in the germline V gene (reference sequence). V dropped 4 bases and J dropped 4; count of bases not matched to a gene: 6. The CDR3 protein is CASSSDRATYGYTF. CDR3 DNA: TGTGCCAGCAGCTCCGACAGGGCTACCTATGGCTACACCTTC.

This clonotype has a single count. The chain recombines TRBV30 with TRBJ2-1, with 8 bases identical to TRBD2. CDR3 length: 14 amino acids. The V gene end was trimmed by 4 bases and the J gene end by 0 bases; junction bases not matched to a gene: 2. Per the germline V gene, CDR1 is GTSNPN and CDR2 is SVGIG (reference sequence). The CDR3 reads CAWNSGASYNEQFF. The DNA of the CDR3 is TGTGCCTGGAATAGCGGGGCCTCCTACAATGAGCAGTTCTTC.

The chain has TRBV29-1 and TRBJ2-2; maybe TRBD2 (6 bases). Germline CDR1 and CDR2: SQVTM and ANQGSEA. The V gene lost 8 bases and the J gene lost 7 bases, with 11 bases spanning the gap. The CDR3 loop spans 11 amino acids. The CDR3 nucleotides read TGCAGCTTCGGGAGCGGCGGGGAGCTGTTTTTT. Its protein product is CSFGSGGELFF.

The rearrangement joins TRBV6-2 or TRBV6-3 to TRBJ1-1; the D is unclear. Trimming left V 0 bases short and J 3 bases short, with 8 bases between. This CDR3 spans 14 amino acids. CDR1 and CDR2 from the germline V gene are MNHEY and SVGEGT. The CDR3 DNA reads TGTGCCAGCAGTTACTCCGGCCGGGACACTGAAGCTTTCTTT. This sequence encodes CASSYSGRDTEAFF.

CDR3 bases: TGTGCCAGCAGCTTGGGGGACAATCAGCCCCAGCATTTT. Residues: CASSLGDNQPQHF. The rearrangement uses TRBV11-2 and TRBJ1-5, with D possibly TRBD1 on 5 matching bases. CDR3 length: 13 residues. V lost 3 bases, J lost 3 bases, and 6 bases lay in between. Germline V CDR1 and CDR2: SGHAT, FQNNGV.